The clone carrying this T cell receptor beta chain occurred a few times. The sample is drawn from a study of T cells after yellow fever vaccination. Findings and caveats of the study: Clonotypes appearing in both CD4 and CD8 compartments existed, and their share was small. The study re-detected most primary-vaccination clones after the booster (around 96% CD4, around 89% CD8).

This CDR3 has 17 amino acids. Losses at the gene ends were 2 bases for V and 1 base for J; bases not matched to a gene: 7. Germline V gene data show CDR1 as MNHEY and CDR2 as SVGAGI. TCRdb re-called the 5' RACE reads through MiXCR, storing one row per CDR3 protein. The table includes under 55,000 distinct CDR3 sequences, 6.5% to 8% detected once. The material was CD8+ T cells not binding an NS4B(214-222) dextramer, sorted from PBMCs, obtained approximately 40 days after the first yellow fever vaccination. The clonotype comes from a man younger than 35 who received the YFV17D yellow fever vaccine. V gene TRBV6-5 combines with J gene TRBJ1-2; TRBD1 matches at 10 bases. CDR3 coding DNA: TGTGCCAGCAGTTACACCCGGTGGGACAGGGGTAACTATGGCTACACCTTC. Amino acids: CASSYTRWDRGNYGYTF.